This TCR beta chain stems from a study of T-cell reconstitution after alpha-beta-depleted transplantation in children. This clonotype showed up many times. Unique molecular identifiers were incorporated into the prepared TCRbeta library. Each CDR3 protein gets one entry after TCRdb re-called the PCR reads with MiXCR. The table shows about 360,000 distinct CDR3 sequences, with about 14% occurring only once. The material sequenced was PBMCs, taken from the stem cell graft. The source is a human donor who donated a stem cell graft to a child with Fanconi anemia.

This CDR3 reads CASRTGTGYTGELFF. CDR3 in DNA: TGTGCCAGCAGAACCGGGACAGGTTACACCGGGGAGCTGTTTTTT. The rearrangement joins TRBV7-8 to TRBJ2-2, with TRBD1 matching over 8 bases. Unmatched junction bases numbered 6, after V lost 6 bases and J lost 3 bases. The CDR3 is 15 residues long. CDR1 and CDR2 from the germline V gene are SGHVS and FQNEAQ.